Shown below are 28 T cell receptor beta chains from a single sample sequenced in a study of OX40 agonist ivuxolimab in advanced cancers. Receptor amplification or capture employed the immunoSEQ multiplex PCR assay. This is the immuneACCESS table as TCRdb keeps it, with only in-frame sequences that have V and J called. A part of the clones is gone; compared with another copy, unresolved V genes explain less than half, and the rest is unexplained. The sample records 65,000 to 85,000 clones, around 81% of which are singletons. The top ten clones comprise around 1.8% of the sample. The sequencing here drew on CD4+ or CD8+ T cells sorted from blood, taken in a trial of the OX40 agonist ivuxolimab. The receptors were sampled from an adult with an advanced solid tumor such as melanoma, head and neck, liver or kidney cancer.

This CDR3 is CASRLNGGTSGSAGELFF. The CDR3 bases are TGTGCCAGCAGACTAAACGGGGGGACTAGCGGGAGTGCCGGGGAGCTGTTTTTT. This rearrangement joins TRBV27 to TRBJ2-2; 14 positions agree with TRBD2. J was trimmed by 6 bases and V by 6 bases; bases with no gene match: 12. This CDR3 region has 18 residues. Germline V CDR1 and CDR2: MNHEY, SMNVEV (reference sequence).

V usage is TRBV2 and J usage is TRBJ2-2; D gene unclear. Germline V CDR1 and CDR2: SNHLY, FYNNEI. This CDR3 comprises 12 residues. V lost 6 bases, J lost 3 bases, and 5 bases lay in between. As DNA, the CDR3 is TGTGCCAGCAGGGACGACACCGGGGAGCTGTTTTTT. It codes for CASRDDTGELFF.

The rearrangement joins TRBV28 to TRBJ1-4; D gene ambiguous. The V gene lost 6 bases and the J gene lost 4 bases, with 21 bases spanning the gap. The CDR3 consists of 17 residues. The germline CDR1 and CDR2 sequences are MDHEN and SYDVKM. The CDR3 nucleotides read TGTGCCAGCAGCTACCCCGGTCGGGTCGGCCTTAATGAAAAACTGTTTTTT. Translating gives CASSYPGRVGLNEKLFF.

This chain joins TRBV19 and TRBJ2-1; maybe TRBD1 (5 bases). Trimming cost V 2 bases and J 13 bases, with 12 bases left between them. The CDR3 spans 12 residues. Germline CDR1 and CDR2: LNHDA and SQIVND (reference sequence). The CDR3 region is CASSIYGAEQFF. The CDR3 DNA reads TGTGCCAGTAGTATATATGGGGCTGAACAGTTCTTC.

The chain employs TRBV28 and TRBJ2-2; tentative D call: TRBD1 (5 bases). Germline-derived CDR1 and CDR2 are MDHEN and SYDVKM. The CDR3 is made up of 15 amino acids. V was pared by 7 bases and J by 1 base, with 13 bases between. CDR3 sequence: CASISGAMNTGELFF. The CDR3 coding sequence is TGTGCCAGCATAAGTGGGGCCATGAACACCGGGGAGCTGTTTTTT.

This clone was counted a few times. The chain uses TRBV9 and TRBJ2-1, with 8 nucleotides matching TRBD1. The CDR3 totals 15 residues. CDR1 SGDLS and CDR2 YYNGEE come from the germline V gene. J was trimmed by 5 bases and V by 4 bases; bases with no gene match: 8. CDR3 residues: CASSPTGGGDNEQFF. For the CDR3, the DNA is TGTGCCAGCAGCCCAACAGGGGGTGGTGACAATGAGCAGTTCTTC.

This clone was recorded only once. The chain joins TRBV9 to TRBJ2-7; possibly TRBD2 for D (6 bases). This CDR3 has 15 residues. The germline V gene encodes CDR1 SGDLS and CDR2 YYNGEE. Deletions cut 1 base from V and 6 bases from J, with 17 bases between. CDR3 nucleotide sequence: TGTGCCAGCAGCGTAACTAGCCAGGTGGAGAGCGAGCAGTACTTC. Protein: CASSVTSQVESEQYF.

V gene TRBV5-4 combines with J gene TRBJ2-7, with 9 positions matching TRBD1. Trimming cost V 4 bases and J 6 bases; bases outside gene matches: 5. This CDR3 is built from 13 residues. The germline CDR1 and CDR2 sequences are SGHNT and YYREEE (reference sequence). This CDR3 is CASSRDREFEQYF. The CDR3 nucleotides are TGTGCCAGCAGCCGGGACAGGGAGTTCGAGCAGTACTTC.

The rearrangement joins TRBV11-2 to TRBJ1-5, with 7 nucleotides matching TRBD1. V dropped 5 bases and J dropped 3; count of bases not matched to a gene: 4. CDR3 length: 14 residues. Germline V lookup: CDR1 SGHAT, CDR2 FQNNGV. CDR3 DNA sequence: TGTGCCAGCAGCCAGACAGGGTACAATCAGCCCCAGCATTTT. Its protein is CASSQTGYNQPQHF.

This chain joins TRBV11-1 and TRBJ2-7; TRBD2 aligns across 10 bases. Unmatched junction bases numbered 1, after V lost 3 bases and J lost 2 bases. The CDR3 sequence is 14 residues long. CDR1 and CDR2 (germline): SGHAT, FQDESV (reference sequence). The CDR3 DNA is TGTGCCAGCAGCTTCCTAGCGGGGGCCTACGAGCAGTACTTC. Translation gives CASSFLAGAYEQYF.

The gene calls are TRBV6-4 and TRBJ2-5; D gene uncertain. V was shortened by 3 bases and J by 0 bases, with 5 bases between the two germline ends. The length of the CDR3 is 13 residues. Germline assignment: CDR1 MRHNA and CDR2 SNTAGT. CDR3 amino acids: CASSETHQETQYF. For the CDR3, the DNA is TGTGCCAGCAGTGAGACACACCAAGAGACCCAGTACTTC.

In its sample, this clone was seen once. V and J are TRBV20-1 and TRBJ2-5; 7 positions agree with TRBD2. This CDR3 is built from 11 residues. CDR1 DFQATT and CDR2 SNEGSKA come from the germline V gene (reference sequence). The CDR3 here is CGGGIQETQYF. The CDR3 DNA follows: TGCGGGGGGGGGATCCAAGAGACCCAGTACTTC.

The rearrangement joins TRBV29-1 to TRBJ1-1; 11 bases are shared with TRBD1. The CDR3 length is 14 residues. The germline V gene encodes CDR1 SQVTM and CDR2 ANQGSEA. V was clipped by 4 bases and J by 1 base; unmatched bases: 2. As DNA, the CDR3 is TGCAGCGTTGCGGACAGGGGGCCGAACACTGAAGCTTTCTTT. Translated, it gives CSVADRGPNTEAFF.

CDR3 DNA sequence: TGTGCCACCGAAAGAGGGGGCGCGACAGATACGCAGTATTTT. Translation: CATERGGATDTQYF. V and J are TRBV6-1 and TRBJ2-3, with TRBD1 matching over 7 bases. The CDR3 covers 14 residues. V lost 10 bases, J lost 3 bases, and 10 bases stayed unmatched. In germline, CDR1 is MNHNS, CDR2 SASEGT.

This clone was detected a few times. Other nucleotide sequences from this sample produce the same CDR3. The V and J genes are TRBV5-1 and TRBJ2-5; TRBD2 matches 12 bases. Germline V lookup: CDR1 SGHRS, CDR2 YFSETQ. CDR3 size: 17 residues. J was trimmed by 1 base and V by 0 bases; bases with no gene match: 4. The DNA of the CDR3 is TGCGCCAGCAGCTTGGGCCTAGCGGGGGGGCTCCAAGAGACCCAGTACTTC. Amino acids: CASSLGLAGGLQETQYF.

The V call is TRBV6-1, the J call TRBJ1-1; 8 bases agree with TRBD1. Looked up from germline, CDR1 is MNHNS and CDR2 is SASEGT. The trim removed 5 bases at V and 4 bases at J, leaving 12 bases unmatched. The length of the CDR3 is 16 residues. This CDR3 is CASSKGARGLGTEAFF. The CDR3 region has the DNA TGTGCCAGCAGTAAAGGGGCCAGGGGGCTCGGCACTGAAGCTTTCTTT.

The V and J genes are TRBV5-1 and TRBJ2-2; 8 nucleotides match TRBD1. The CDR3 consists of 16 residues. Germline trimming cut 1 base from V and 5 bases from J; bases unmatched to any gene: 7. Germline V gene lookup returns CDR1 SGHRS and CDR2 YFSETQ. In nucleotides, the CDR3 is TGCGCCAGCAGCTTGAGGGGGACAGGTGATACCGGGGAGCTGTTTTTT. Translating gives CASSLRGTGDTGELFF.

The chain combines TRBV6-5 with TRBJ2-2; D is ambiguous. The CDR3 is 15 residues long. CDR1 MNHEY and CDR2 SVGAGI come from the germline V gene. V was cut by 9 bases and J by 0 bases, with 14 bases left in between. CDR3 DNA sequence: TGTGCCAGTAAGGAAGACAACGCGAACACCGGGGAGCTGTTTTTT. It translates to CASKEDNANTGELFF.

In its sample, this clone was seen once. The chain couples TRBV18 to TRBJ1-3, with 10 bases identical to TRBD1. V lost 2 bases to trimming and J lost 4 bases; unmatched junction nucleotides: 11. Germline V gives CDR1 KGHSH, CDR2 LQKENI. The CDR3 covers 18 residues. This CDR3 reads CASSPFALGTGVGNTIYF. The CDR3 nucleotides are TGTGCCAGCTCACCATTTGCACTCGGGACAGGGGTCGGAAACACCATATATTTT.

This clone was recorded only once. The CDR3 here is CASTGAGAGTEAFF. The CDR3, as DNA: TGTGCCAGCACGGGGGCAGGCGCGGGCACTGAAGCTTTCTTT. The chain employs TRBV6-5 and TRBJ1-1; D is possibly TRBD1 (6 bases). CDR1 and CDR2 from the germline V gene are MNHEY and SVGAGI. There are 14 residues in the CDR3. V was clipped by 7 bases and J by 4 bases, with 16 bases between them.

The J gene is TRBJ2-7, the V gene TRBV5-6; TRBD2 matches 13 bases. The trim removed 4 bases at V and 5 bases at J, leaving 6 bases unmatched. CDR1 is SGHDT, CDR2 YYEEEE, per germline. This CDR3 comprises 15 residues. The CDR3 sequence is CASSPGLAGYDEQYF. DNA for the CDR3: TGTGCCAGCAGCCCGGGACTAGCGGGGTATGACGAGCAGTACTTC.

CDR3 sequence: CASTRSGGPNSPLHF. CDR3 coding DNA: TGTGCCAGCACCCGCAGCGGAGGGCCTAATTCACCCCTCCACTTT. The rearrangement links TRBV9 to TRBJ1-6; no clear D gene. Trimming cost V 6 bases and J 6 bases, with 16 bases left between them. Germline CDR1 and CDR2: SGDLS and YYNGEE. The CDR3 consists of 15 residues.

CDR3 residues: CASSLSTSGRTLSYEQYF. In DNA form, the CDR3 reads TGTGCCAGCAGCTTATCGACTAGCGGGAGGACGCTTTCCTACGAGCAGTACTTC. The chain couples TRBV7-2 to TRBJ2-7, with 13 bases that match TRBD2. The CDR3 length is 18 residues. J was trimmed by 1 base and V by 2 bases; bases with no gene match: 8. Germline V gene lookup returns CDR1 SGHTA and CDR2 FQGNSA. Looking up the rest from reference TRBV7-2 and TRBJ2-7 gives the full variable domain: GAGVSQSPSNKVTEKGKDVELRCDPISGHTALYWYRQSLGQGLEFLIYFQGNSAPDKSGLPSDRFSAERTGGSVSTLTIQRTQQEDSAVYLCASSLSTSGRTLSYEQYFGPGTRLTVT.

Only one count was recorded for this clone. The chain couples TRBV6-5 to TRBJ2-5; no clear D. Germline-derived CDR1 and CDR2 are MNHEY and SVGAGI. The CDR3 covers 13 residues. Trimming left V 6 bases short and J 3 bases short, with 11 bases between. The CDR3: CASSPSSEETQYF. DNA for the CDR3: TGTGCCAGCAGCCCGTCTTCCGAAGAGACCCAGTACTTC.

This clone has just a few counts. The same CDR3 also results from other DNA sequences found in this sample. The J gene is TRBJ1-1, the V gene TRBV30, with D tentatively TRBD1 (5 bases). Germline assignment: CDR1 GTSNPN and CDR2 SVGIG (reference sequence). The CDR3 consists of 12 residues. V was shortened by 2 bases and J by 3 bases, with 7 bases between the two germline ends. The CDR3 region is CAWSRGDTEAFF. The DNA of the CDR3 is TGTGCCTGGAGTCGGGGGGACACTGAAGCTTTCTTT.

This clone was counted between two and nine times. The CDR3 region is CASSDSNQPQHF. CDR3 bases: TGCGCCAGCAGTGATAGCAATCAGCCCCAGCATTTT. The chain carries TRBV10-1 and TRBJ1-5; D unclear. Trimming cost V 3 bases and J 0 bases, with 0 bases left between them. The CDR3 runs 12 residues. Germline V gene lookup returns CDR1 WNHNN and CDR2 SYGVQD (reference sequence).

The rearrangement joins TRBV7-9 to TRBJ2-1, with 7 bases that match TRBD2. The germline CDR1 and CDR2 sequences are SEHNR and FQNEAQ (reference sequence). The length of the CDR3 is 15 residues. J was trimmed by 5 bases and V by 5 bases; bases with no gene match: 9. The CDR3 is CASSPHRDYHNEQFF. CDR3 in DNA: TGTGCCAGCAGCCCTCACCGGGACTACCACAATGAGCAGTTCTTC.

About this clone itself: At one end, the junction sequence differs from germline, possibly due to a read error. The chain carries TRBV28 and TRBJ1-1, with D tentatively TRBD1 (6 bases). Germline lookup yields CDR1 MDHEN and CDR2 SYDVKM. This CDR3 has 14 amino acids. The CDR3 bases are TGTGCCAGCAGTTTACCGCTGGCTGACAGGAGGCAAATCTTT. Protein sequence: CASSLPLADRRQIF.